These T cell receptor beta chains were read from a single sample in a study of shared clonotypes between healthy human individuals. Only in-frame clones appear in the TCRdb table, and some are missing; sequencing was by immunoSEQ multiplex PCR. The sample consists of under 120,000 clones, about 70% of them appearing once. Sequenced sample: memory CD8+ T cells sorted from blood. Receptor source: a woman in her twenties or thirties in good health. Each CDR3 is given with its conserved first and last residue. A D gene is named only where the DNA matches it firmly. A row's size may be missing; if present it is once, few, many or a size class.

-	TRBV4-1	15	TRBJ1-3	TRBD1	CASSFRTGEVDTIYF	TGCGCCAGCAGCTTCCGGACAGGGGAAGTGGACACCATATATTTT
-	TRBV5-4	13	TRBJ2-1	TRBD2	CASSLAGGQEQFF	TGTGCCAGCAGCTTGGCGGGAGGGCAAGAGCAGTTCTTC
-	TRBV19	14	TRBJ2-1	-	CASSITGEANEQFF	TGTGCCAGTAGTATTACAGGAGAGGCCAATGAGCAGTTCTTC
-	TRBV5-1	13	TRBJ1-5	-	CASSLEGGQPQHF	TGCGCCAGCAGCTTGGAGGGGGGGCAGCCCCAGCATTTT
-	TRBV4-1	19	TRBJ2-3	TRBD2	CASSPSPLGLAGGTDTQYF	TGCGCCAGCAGCCCATCCCCCTTAGGGCTAGCGGGAGGCACAGATACGCAGTATTTT
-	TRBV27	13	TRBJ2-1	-	CASSLTKRDEQFF	TGTGCCAGCAGTTTGACGAAAAGGGATGAGCAGTTCTTC
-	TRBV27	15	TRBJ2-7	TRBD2	CASSLFGGRPYEQYF	TGTGCCAGCAGTTTATTCGGGGGGAGACCCTACGAGCAGTACTTC
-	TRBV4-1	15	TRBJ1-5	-	CASSQERGINQPQHF	TGCGCCAGCAGCCAAGAAAGGGGGATCAATCAGCCCCAGCATTTT
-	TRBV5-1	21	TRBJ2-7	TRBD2	CASSFSVWTSGRHHWFYEQYF	TGCGCCAGCAGCTTTAGTGTATGGACTAGCGGGAGACACCATTGGTTCTACGAGCAGTACTTC
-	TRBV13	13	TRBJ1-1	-	CASTPGGIAEAFF	TGTGCCAGCACCCCGGGGGGGATCGCTGAAGCTTTCTTT
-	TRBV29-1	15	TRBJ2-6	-	CSVEEGTSGANVLTF	TGCAGCGTTGAAGAGGGTACCTCTGGGGCCAACGTCCTGACTTTC
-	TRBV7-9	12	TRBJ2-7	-	CASSPTSYEQYF	TGTGCCAGCAGCCCGACCTCCTACGAGCAGTACTTC
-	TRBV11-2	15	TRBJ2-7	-	CASTYEQGTSYEQYF	TGTGCCAGCACCTATGAACAGGGTACCTCCTACGAGCAGTACTTC
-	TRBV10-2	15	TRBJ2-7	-	CASSEAGRSSYEQYF	TGCGCCAGCAGTGAGGCTGGACGCAGCTCCTACGAGCAGTACTTC
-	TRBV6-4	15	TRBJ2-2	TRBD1	CASSAGQGDTGELFF	TGTGCCAGCAGTGCAGGACAGGGAGACACCGGGGAGCTGTTTTTT
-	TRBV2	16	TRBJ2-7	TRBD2	CASSEASGRIYYEQYF	TGTGCCAGCAGTGAAGCTAGCGGGAGGATTTACTACGAGCAGTACTTC
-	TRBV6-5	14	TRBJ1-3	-	CASSYFASGNTIYF	TGTGCCAGCAGTTACTTTGCCTCTGGAAACACCATATATTTT
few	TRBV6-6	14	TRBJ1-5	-	CASSYSGLSQPQHF	TGTGCCAGCAGTTACTCCGGCTTGTCTCAGCCCCAGCATTTT
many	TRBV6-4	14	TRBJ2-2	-	CASSDSLETGELFF	TGTGCCAGCAGTGACTCTTTGGAAACCGGGGAGCTGTTTTTT
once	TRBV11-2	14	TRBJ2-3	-	CASSLVTLTDTQYF	TGTGCCAGCAGCTTAGTGACTCTCACAGATACGCAGTATTTT
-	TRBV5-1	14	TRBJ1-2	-	CASSTGTETYGYTF	TGCGCCAGCAGTACAGGGACGGAAACCTATGGCTACACCTTC
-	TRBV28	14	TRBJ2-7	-	CASSGGGRGYEQYF	TGTGCCAGCAGTGGGGGCGGGAGAGGCTACGAGCAGTACTTC
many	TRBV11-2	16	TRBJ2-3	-	CASSFLSGKSTDTQYF	TGTGCCAGCAGCTTTCTGTCGGGGAAAAGCACAGATACGCAGTATTTT
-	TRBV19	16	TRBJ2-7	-	CASSMRPRLPYYEQYF	TGTGCCAGTAGTATGCGTCCCCGCCTCCCCTACTACGAGCAGTACTTC
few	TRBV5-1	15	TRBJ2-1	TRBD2	CASSFGGSSYNEQFF	TGCGCCAGCAGCTTCGGGGGGAGCTCCTACAATGAGCAGTTCTTC
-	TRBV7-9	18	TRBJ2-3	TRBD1	CASSLGVGGQWGPDTQYF	TGTGCCAGCAGCTTAGGGGTAGGGGGACAGTGGGGACCAGATACGCAGTATTTT
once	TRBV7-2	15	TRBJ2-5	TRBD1	CASSSGQGIVETQYF	TGTGCCAGCAGCTCGGGACAGGGGATAGTAGAGACCCAGTACTTC
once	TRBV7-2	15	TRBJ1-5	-	CASSLGSGPNQPQHF	TGTGCCAGCAGCTTAGGCTCAGGGCCAAATCAGCCCCAGCATTTT
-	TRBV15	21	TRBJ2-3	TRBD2	CATSRAGSSMTGGLSTDTQYF	TGTGCCACCAGCCGGGCAGGGTCATCAATGACGGGAGGACTAAGCACAGATACGCAGTATTTT
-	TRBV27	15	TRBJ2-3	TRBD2	CASSFMVAGTDTQYF	TGTGCCAGCAGTTTTATGGTAGCGGGTACGGATACGCAGTATTTT
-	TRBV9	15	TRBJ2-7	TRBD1	CASSVAGTGGYEQYF	TGTGCCAGCAGCGTAGCTGGGACAGGTGGTTACGAGCAGTACTTC
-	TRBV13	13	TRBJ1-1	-	CASSPRLNTEAFF	TGTGCCAGCAGCCCCCGGCTGAACACTGAAGCTTTCTTT
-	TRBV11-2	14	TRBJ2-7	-	CASSPAAPGDEQYF	TGTGCCAGCAGCCCTGCAGCCCCTGGGGACGAGCAGTACTTC
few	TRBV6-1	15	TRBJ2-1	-	CASREDPGAYNEQFF	TGTGCCAGCAGAGAAGACCCAGGGGCCTACAATGAGCAGTTCTTC
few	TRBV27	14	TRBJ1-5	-	CASRLMGGNQPQHF	TGTGCCAGCAGACTCATGGGGGGCAATCAGCCCCAGCATTTT
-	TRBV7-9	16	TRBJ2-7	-	CASSLAGGQASYEQYF	TGTGCCAGCAGCTTAGCGGGGGGACAAGCCTCCTACGAGCAGTACTTC
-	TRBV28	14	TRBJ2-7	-	CASSSFRGIGEQYF	TGTGCCAGCAGTTCCTTTCGGGGAATCGGCGAGCAGTACTTC
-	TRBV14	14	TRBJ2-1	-	CASMKDRLHNEQFF	TGTGCCAGCATGAAGGACCGCTTACACAATGAGCAGTTCTTC
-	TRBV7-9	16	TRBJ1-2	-	CASSLGWQGANYGYTF	TGTGCCAGCAGCTTAGGTTGGCAGGGAGCTAACTATGGCTACACCTTC
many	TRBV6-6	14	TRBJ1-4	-	CASSRTRINEKLFF	TGTGCCAGCAGTCGTACCAGGATTAATGAAAAACTGTTTTTT